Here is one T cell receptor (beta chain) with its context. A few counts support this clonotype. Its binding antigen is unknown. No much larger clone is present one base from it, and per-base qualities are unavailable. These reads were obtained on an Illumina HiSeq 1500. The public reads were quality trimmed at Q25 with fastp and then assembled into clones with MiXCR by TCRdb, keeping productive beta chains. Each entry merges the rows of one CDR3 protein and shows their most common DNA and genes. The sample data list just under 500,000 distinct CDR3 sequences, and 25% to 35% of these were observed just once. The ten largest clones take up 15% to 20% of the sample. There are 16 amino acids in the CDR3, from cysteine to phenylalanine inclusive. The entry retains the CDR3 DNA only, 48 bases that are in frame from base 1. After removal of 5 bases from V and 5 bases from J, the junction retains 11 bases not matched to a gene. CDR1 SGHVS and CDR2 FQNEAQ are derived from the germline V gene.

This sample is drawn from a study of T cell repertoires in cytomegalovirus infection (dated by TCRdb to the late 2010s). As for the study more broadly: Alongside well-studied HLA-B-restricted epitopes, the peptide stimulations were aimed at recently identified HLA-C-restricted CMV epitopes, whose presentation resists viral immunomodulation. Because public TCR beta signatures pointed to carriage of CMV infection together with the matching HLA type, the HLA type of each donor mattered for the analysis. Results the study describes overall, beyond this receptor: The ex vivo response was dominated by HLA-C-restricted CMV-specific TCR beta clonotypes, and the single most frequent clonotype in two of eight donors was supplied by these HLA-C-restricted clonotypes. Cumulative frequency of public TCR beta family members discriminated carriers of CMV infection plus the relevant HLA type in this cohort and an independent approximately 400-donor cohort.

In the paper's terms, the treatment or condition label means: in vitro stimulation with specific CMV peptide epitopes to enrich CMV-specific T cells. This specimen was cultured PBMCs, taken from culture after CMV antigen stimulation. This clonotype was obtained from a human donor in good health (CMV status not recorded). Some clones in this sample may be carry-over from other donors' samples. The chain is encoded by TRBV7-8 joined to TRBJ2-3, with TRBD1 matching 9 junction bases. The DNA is TGTGCCAGCAGCGACGAACGGACAGGGGCGAAAGATACGCAGTATTTT. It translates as CASSDERTGAKDTQYF.